Presented here are 28 T cell receptor beta chains from one specimen sequenced in a study of cytotoxic CD8 clonotypes in ibrutinib-treated CLL. Assay used: immunoSEQ multiplex PCR; TCRdb lists only in-frame clones, some missing. The sample records about 160,000 clones, more than 80% being singletons. This specimen was PBMCs, taken after 24 months of ibrutinib treatment. These receptors were obtained from a human donor with chronic lymphocytic leukemia.

The chain links TRBV11-2 to TRBJ2-2, with D possibly being TRBD1 (6 bases). Germline V gene lookup returns CDR1 SGHAT and CDR2 FQNNGV. CDR3 length: 17 amino acids. Trimming took off 5 bases at V and 4 bases at J, with 20 bases between the two ends. Written as DNA, the CDR3 is TGTGCCAGCAGCCAAGAAGATCTACAGGGTAGCACCGGGGAGCTGTTTTTT. Translated, it gives CASSQEDLQGSTGELFF.

The chain joins TRBV5-4 to TRBJ1-3; D ambiguous. V was trimmed by 3 bases and J by 2 bases, leaving 15 bases between them. The V gene's germline CDR1 is SGHNT and CDR2 YYREEE (reference sequence). The CDR3 has 16 residues. The CDR3: CASSSHLDGTGNTIYF. DNA for the CDR3: TGTGCCAGCAGCTCGCACCTAGACGGCACTGGAAACACCATATATTTT.

The rearrangement links TRBV9 to TRBJ1-2; 9 nucleotides align to TRBD1. With 0 bases clipped from V and 6 bases from J, the junction kept 3 bases outside the gene matches. This CDR3 contains 14 residues. The germline V gene has CDR1 SGDLS and CDR2 YYNGEE. This CDR3 reads CASSVAGQGNGYTF. The CDR3 DNA reads TGTGCCAGCAGCGTAGCGGGACAGGGAAATGGCTACACCTTC.

The chain joins TRBV19 to TRBJ2-1, with D maybe TRBD2 (5 bases). V gave up 8 bases and J gave up 5 bases, with 19 bases separating them. The CDR3 length is 15 residues. CDR1 is LNHDA and CDR2 is SQIVND in the germline V gene (reference sequence). CDR3 nucleotides: TGTGCCAGTCGTCCCATTAGCGACACTAACAATGAGCAGTTCTTC. It is translated as CASRPISDTNNEQFF.

The genes are TRBV29-1 and TRBJ1-2; tentative D call: TRBD1 (5 bases). The V and J ends lost 4 bases and 8 bases respectively, with 20 bases between them. CDR3 length equals 14 residues. The germline gives CDR1 SQVTM, CDR2 ANQGSEA. The chain's CDR3 is CSVVSWVGAEGYTF. The CDR3 DNA reads as TGCAGCGTTGTGAGTTGGGTCGGGGCTGAGGGCTACACCTTC.

The V gene is TRBV5-4, the J gene TRBJ2-1; 14 bases map to TRBD2. With 4 bases clipped from V and 15 bases from J, the junction kept 12 bases outside the gene matches. This CDR3 spans 15 amino acids. Looked up from germline, CDR1 is SGHNT and CDR2 is YYREEE (reference sequence). The CDR3 DNA follows: TGTGCCAGCAGCCCCGATGTGACTAGCGGGAGGGCGGCGTTCTTC. This encodes CASSPDVTSGRAAFF.

V gene TRBV5-4 combines with J gene TRBJ2-6; tentative D call: TRBD1 (6 bases). CDR3 length equals 15 residues. Germline lookup yields CDR1 SGHNT and CDR2 YYREEE (reference sequence). V was clipped by 1 base and J by 3 bases, with 8 bases between them. CDR3: CASSLLGGGANVLTF. For the CDR3, the DNA is TGTGCCAGCAGCTTGTTAGGGGGTGGGGCCAACGTCCTGACTTTC.

The CDR3 sequence: CAISESTGADTQYF. Written as DNA, the CDR3 is TGTGCCATCAGTGAGTCGACGGGGGCAGATACGCAGTATTTT. The chain joins TRBV10-3 to TRBJ2-3; weak D call: TRBD2 (6 bases). The V gene lost 0 bases and the J gene lost 4 bases, with 8 bases spanning the gap. Germline V gene data show CDR1 as ENHRY and CDR2 as SYGVKD. The CDR3 sequence is 14 residues long.

V usage is TRBV15 and J usage is TRBJ2-5; a possible D gene is TRBD2 (6 bases). CDR3 length: 15 residues. Deletions cut 0 bases from V and 5 bases from J, with 13 bases between. CDR1 and CDR2 from the germline V gene are LNHNV and YYDKDF (reference sequence). The CDR3 nucleotides are TGTGCCACCAGCAGAGATCAGTGGGCGGGGGAGACCCAGTACTTC. Residues: CATSRDQWAGETQYF. Full variable domain (rest looked up from reference TRBV15 and TRBJ2-5): DAMVIQNPRYQVTQFGKPVTLSCSQTLNHNVMYWYQQKSSQAPKLLFHYYDKDFNNEADTPDNFQSRRPNTSFCFLDIRSPGLGDTAMYLCATSRDQWAGETQYFGPGTRLLVL.

The chain has TRBV18 and TRBJ2-3; no firm D call. This CDR3 has 15 residues. V was clipped by 1 base and J by 2 bases, with 10 bases between them. CDR1 KGHSH and CDR2 LQKENI come from the germline V gene. CDR3 sequence: CASSPQGSFTDTQYF. CDR3 DNA: TGTGCCAGCTCACCACAGGGATCCTTCACAGATACGCAGTATTTT.

The chain has TRBV19 and TRBJ2-2; 10 nucleotides match TRBD2. The germline CDR1 and CDR2 sequences are LNHDA and SQIVND (reference sequence). Unmatched junction bases numbered 13, after V lost 6 bases and J lost 6 bases. This CDR3 is built from 17 residues. The CDR3 sequence is CASSGGKTSGWAGELFF. The CDR3 region has the DNA TGTGCCAGTAGCGGGGGCAAGACTAGCGGGTGGGCCGGGGAGCTGTTTTTT.

The chain links TRBV10-2 to TRBJ2-2, with TRBD1 matching 9 bases. The germline V gene has CDR1 WSHSY and CDR2 SAAADI. This CDR3 has 15 residues. The ends lost 5 bases at V and 4 bases at J; junction bases unmatched: 5. This chain's CDR3 is CASSRDRVGTGELFF. The DNA for the CDR3 is TGCGCCAGCAGTCGGGACAGGGTGGGCACCGGGGAGCTGTTTTTT.

The chain uses TRBV5-1 and TRBJ2-3; 8 nucleotides align to TRBD2. The CDR3 is 17 residues long. Trimming removed 4 bases from V and 0 bases from J; junction bases left unmatched: 10. The germline gives CDR1 SGHRS, CDR2 YFSETQ. CDR3 DNA sequence: TGCGCCAGCAGCCCGGGCGTACTAGCGGATAGCACAGATACGCAGTATTTT. Residues: CASSPGVLADSTDTQYF.

The chain recombines TRBV9 with TRBJ1-1; tentatively, D is TRBD1 (5 bases). The CDR3 extends over 14 amino acids. V lost 6 bases and J lost 4, with 16 bases in between. CDR1 is SGDLS and CDR2 is YYNGEE in the germline V gene. The CDR3 DNA is TGTGCCAGCAACCCTGAGGGGCGAGGCACTGAAGCTTTCTTT. This sequence encodes CASNPEGRGTEAFF.

This clone was observed once. The chain employs TRBV29-1 and TRBJ2-2; TRBD1 aligns across 7 bases. The V and J ends lost 5 bases and 4 bases, in that order; junction bases with no gene match: 7. This CDR3 has 14 residues. In germline, CDR1 is SQVTM, CDR2 ANQGSEA. The CDR3 spells CSVYDRVGTGELFF. In DNA form, the CDR3 reads TGCAGCGTTTATGACAGGGTCGGCACCGGGGAGCTGTTTTTT.

This clone has only one observation. V gene TRBV10-3 combines with J gene TRBJ1-5, with a tentative D call TRBD1 (6 bases). Per germline, CDR1 ENHRY and CDR2 SYGVKD. The CDR3 has 14 residues. V lost 3 bases and J lost 7, with 13 bases in between. The DNA of the CDR3 is TGTGCCATCAGTGACCCCAGGGGAGGCCAGCCCCAGCATTTT. Protein: CAISDPRGGQPQHF.

The chain employs TRBV6-5 and TRBJ1-3; no clear D. V was cut by 2 bases and J by 0 bases, with 11 bases left in between. This CDR3 is 16 amino acids long. CDR1 MNHEY and CDR2 SVGAGI come from the germline V gene. CDR3 sequence reads: CASSYRLPPSGNTIYF. The CDR3 DNA is TGTGCCAGCAGTTACCGACTTCCCCCCTCTGGAAACACCATATATTTT.

This clone has only a few counts. The chain is built from TRBV28 and TRBJ1-5, with D possibly being TRBD1 (6 bases). The CDR3 runs 14 residues. The V gene's germline CDR1 is MDHEN and CDR2 SYDVKM. Trimming removed 7 bases at V and 1 base at J, with 11 bases between. The CDR3 nucleotides are TGTGCCAGCACCCTAGGGGGAAGCAATCAGCCCCAGCATTTT. It translates to CASTLGGSNQPQHF.

The sample holds one count of this clone. This rearrangement joins TRBV28 to TRBJ1-1, with D possibly being TRBD1 (5 bases). Germline V gene sequence: CDR1 MDHEN, CDR2 SYDVKM. The CDR3 extends over 14 amino acids. Trimming stripped 6 bases from V and 4 bases from J, with 15 bases between. The CDR3, as DNA: TGTGCCAGCAGGATTCAGGGAAAGGGCACTGAAGCTTTCTTT. It specifies CASRIQGKGTEAFF.

The sample holds a few counts of this clone. This sequence joins TRBV4-1 and TRBJ1-2, with no clear D. Germline values: CDR1 MGHRA, CDR2 YSYEKL. CDR3 length: 15 residues. Deletions cut 1 base from V and 2 bases from J, with 11 bases between. The CDR3 region is CASSQGVSGNYGYTF. Here the CDR3 DNA reads TGCGCCAGCAGCCAAGGGGTCTCGGGAAACTATGGCTACACCTTC.

This clone appeared once. V is TRBV18 and J is TRBJ1-5, with a weak D call TRBD1 (5 bases). This CDR3 has 15 residues. In germline, CDR1 is KGHSH, CDR2 LQKENI. V lost 1 base, J lost 4 bases, and 11 bases lay in between. CDR3 DNA: TGTGCCAGCTCACCACAGGGGACCGGGAATCAGCCCCAGCATTTT. Translating it yields CASSPQGTGNQPQHF.

This sequence joins TRBV28 and TRBJ2-3; 9 positions match TRBD1. Trimming took 1 base from V and 7 from J; bases not matched to a gene: 3. CDR1 is MDHEN, CDR2 SYDVKM, per germline. This CDR3 is 14 amino acids long. CDR3 nucleotide sequence: TGTGCCAGCAGTTTATACAGGGGGCGGTATACGCAGTATTTT. Amino acid sequence: CASSLYRGRYTQYF.

This clone was observed once. J is TRBJ2-5 and V is TRBV6-1; unclear D gene. CDR1 is MNHNS, CDR2 SASEGT, per germline. The CDR3 runs to 14 residues. V lost 6 bases, J lost 5 bases, and 16 bases lay in between. CDR3 sequence: CASRYGPLGETQYF. CDR3 coding DNA: TGTGCCAGCAGATATGGGCCTTTAGGGGAGACCCAGTACTTC.

The rearrangement uses TRBV15 and TRBJ1-5; D possibly corresponds to TRBD1 (5 bases). The CDR3 covers 17 residues. The germline CDR1 and CDR2 sequences are LNHNV and YYDKDF (reference sequence). The V gene lost 2 bases and the J gene lost 2 bases, with 16 bases spanning the gap. The CDR3 protein is CATSRSGRGAGNQPQHF. The CDR3 bases are TGTGCCACCAGCAGATCGGGCCGAGGGGCAGGCAATCAGCCCCAGCATTTT. The full variable domain, its missing parts supplied by reference TRBV15 and TRBJ1-5, is DAMVIQNPRYQVTQFGKPVTLSCSQTLNHNVMYWYQQKSSQAPKLLFHYYDKDFNNEADTPDNFQSRRPNTSFCFLDIRSPGLGDTAMYLCATSRSGRGAGNQPQHFGDGTRLSIL.

The chain links TRBV9 to TRBJ1-2, with 7 bases fitting TRBD1. Germline V gene sequence: CDR1 SGDLS, CDR2 YYNGEE. The CDR3 has 14 amino acids. Trimming removed 0 bases from V and 6 bases from J; junction bases left unmatched: 5. The CDR3 nucleotides read TGTGCCAGCAGCGTAGCAGTCAGGGGGGATGGCTACACCTTC. This sequence encodes CASSVAVRGDGYTF.

This clone appeared once. The chain couples TRBV4-2 to TRBJ2-6; 9 bases fit TRBD2. Trimming removed 0 bases from V and 0 bases from J; junction bases left unmatched: 12. This CDR3 contains 21 residues. The germline V gene has CDR1 LGHNA and CDR2 YNFKEQ. CDR3 loop: CASSQDRRSSGDNSGANVLTF. In DNA, the CDR3 is TGTGCCAGCAGCCAAGATCGCCGGTCTAGCGGGGATAACTCTGGGGCCAACGTCCTGACTTTC.

This chain links TRBV6-5 with TRBJ1-2, with D possibly matching TRBD1 (5 bases). With 6 bases removed from V and 4 bases from J, the gap between germline ends came to 12 bases. Germline assignment: CDR1 MNHEY and CDR2 SVGAGI. The CDR3 contains 13 residues. The CDR3 nucleotides read TGTGCCAGCAGAATCAGGGCTTCCTATGGCTACACCTTC. Its translation is CASRIRASYGYTF.

V usage is TRBV5-3 and J usage is TRBJ2-2; 12 nucleotides agree with TRBD1. TRBV5-3 is an ORF, with its function uncertain. The J segment lost 6 bases and the V segment lost 0 bases, leaving 21 bases of the junction unmatched. The CDR3 consists of 22 residues. The CDR3 DNA sequence: TGTGCCAGAAGCTTGGACGGTATTTGGGACAGGGGGCGGGAGGGCCCCGCCGGGGAGCTGTTTTTT. This codes for CARSLDGIWDRGREGPAGELFF.